The sequence of this T cell receptor beta chain was determined in a study of T cells in Graves' hyperthyroidism and ophthalmopathy. TCR beta CDR3 regions were amplified from RNA transcripts. A set of HTBI primers served as the primers for a first-round RT-PCR of the TCR CDR3. A single record per CDR3 protein comes from TCRdb applying MiXCR to the multiplex PCR reads. The sample shows 500,000 to 650,000 distinct CDR3 sequences, around 13% of them seen only once. This CDR3 is 16 amino acids long. The V segment lost 1 base and the J segment 6 bases; nucleotides outside the gene matches: 8. CDR1 SGHNT and CDR2 YYREEE come from the germline V gene (reference sequence).

The sequencing input was blood. V usage is TRBV5-4 and J usage is TRBJ2-1, with TRBD2 matching 9 bases. This TCR was sampled from a woman aged 40-49 years with Graves' hyperthyroidism. CDR3: CASSLPPSGNPNEQFF. The CDR3 coding sequence is TGTGCCAGCAGCTTGCCCCCTAGCGGGAACCCCAATGAGCAGTTCTTC.